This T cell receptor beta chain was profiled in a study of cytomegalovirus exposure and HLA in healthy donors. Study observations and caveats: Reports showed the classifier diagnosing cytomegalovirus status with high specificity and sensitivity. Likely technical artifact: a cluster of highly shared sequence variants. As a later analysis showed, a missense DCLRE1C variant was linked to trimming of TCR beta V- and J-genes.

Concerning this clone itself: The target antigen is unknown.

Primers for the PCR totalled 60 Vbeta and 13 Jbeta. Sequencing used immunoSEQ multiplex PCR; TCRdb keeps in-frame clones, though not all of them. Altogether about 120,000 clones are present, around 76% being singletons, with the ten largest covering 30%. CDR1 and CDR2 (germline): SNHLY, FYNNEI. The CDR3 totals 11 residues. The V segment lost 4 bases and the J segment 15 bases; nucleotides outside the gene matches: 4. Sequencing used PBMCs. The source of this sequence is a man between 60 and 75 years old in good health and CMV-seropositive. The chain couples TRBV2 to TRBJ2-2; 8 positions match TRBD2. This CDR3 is CASSGDGGVFF. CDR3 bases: TGTGCCAGCAGTGGGGACGGGGGGGTGTTTTTT.